These T cell receptor beta chains were read from a single sample in a study of beta chain features in type 1 diabetes. The data were produced by immunoSEQ multiplex PCR, yet TCRdb's version contains in-frame clones alone and is incomplete. The top ten hold approximately 0.55% of the sample, which has 300,000 to 400,000 clones, around 9.6% seen once. Sequenced material: central memory CD4+ T cells from blood. These receptors were taken from a man younger than 40 with type 1 diabetes. The CDR3 runs from the conserved cysteine through the conserved F or W. Fields, in order: V gene, CDR3 protein.

>TRBV18
CASSIRTSGNVYEQYF
>TRBV7-3
CASSSGGLINQPQHF
>TRBV4-2
CASSQGTGTGGMGWNEKLFF
>TRBV2
CASSENRDDQPQHF
>TRBV18
CASSRSQGTVSTDTQYF
>TRBV18
CASSNPGFLGEKLFF
>TRBV11-3
CASSFTGGDYGYTF
>TRBV19
CASSIGTGGAETQYF
>TRBV28
CAVRDSYSYEQYF
>TRBV27
CASRFLTRGLGNEKLFF
>TRBV6-1
CASSERDSFFREKLFF
>TRBV6-4
CASSLWRGRAGNEQYF
>TRBV7-9
CASRWTGGYEQYF
>TRBV14
CASSYRLAGIDEQFF
>TRBV18
CASSSGSQETQYF
>TRBV28
CASLKQAGTEAFF
>TRBV5-6
CASSLGPLGEGQPQHF
>TRBV7-2
CASSADRELTDTQYF
>TRBV6-5
CASSVESGTGPYTF
>TRBV20-1
CSANQAFEQYF
>TRBV14
CASSQPPGAEYEQYF
>TRBV18
CASSPETVRETQYF
>TRBV10-3
CAIRGQGGEQFF